The entry below describes one T cell receptor beta chain. Its antigen remains unknown. The V gene lost 3 bases and the J gene lost 1 base, with 10 bases spanning the gap. The CDR3 has 14 amino acids. Germline V lookup: CDR1 MDHEN, CDR2 SYDVKM. The data belong to a study of shared clonotypes between healthy human individuals. Findings and limits, study-wide: Sorted-subset sequencing was shown by rarefaction to be incomplete despite large depth.

Produced via immunoSEQ multiplex PCR; TCRdb's table is partial and in-frame only. In the table there are about 2.3 million clones, roughly 92% of which are singletons. The sequence was obtained from a man between 18 and 29 years old in good health. Some clones in this sample may be carry-over from other donors' samples. Specimen: naive CD4+ T cells from PBMCs. The subset was: CD45RA+ positively selected. V usage is TRBV28 and J usage is TRBJ2-7, with D unclear. The CDR3 region has the DNA TGTGCCAGCAGTTTTATCCTTACTTCCTACGAGCAGTACTTC. Its translation is CASSFILTSYEQYF.